The 11 T cell receptor beta chains below come from one sample, sequenced in a study of Ad26.COV2.S vaccination and SARS-CoV-2 variants. Generated by immunoSEQ multiplex PCR, the TCRdb table keeps only in-frame clones and is missing some. The sample includes over 300,000 clones, 83% of them seen just once. Treatment meaning: around 19 received Ad26.COV2.S at low or high dose, single or two shots; about 5 received placebo; per-sample allocation not given. Material that was analyzed had been drawn on day 63 after the first vaccine or placebo injection. The specimen was peripheral blood, collected in a trial of Ad26.COV2.S vaccine versus placebo. All receptors derive from a person aged 18 to 59 who received the Ad26.COV2.S COVID-19 vaccine or a placebo.

The chain is built from TRBV14 and TRBJ2-5, with 8 bases lining up with TRBD2. This CDR3 is 15 amino acids long. Germline lookup yields CDR1 SGHDN and CDR2 FVKESK. V lost 2 bases and J lost 3; bases outside the gene matches: 5. CDR3 sequence: CASSQSRAGEETQYF. CDR3 sequence (DNA): TGTGCCAGCAGCCAAAGCAGAGCGGGAGAAGAGACCCAGTACTTC.

This clone was counted a single time. This chain uses TRBV5-1 with TRBJ2-7, with 8 positions matching TRBD2. Germline V gene data show CDR1 as SGHRS and CDR2 as YFSETQ. The CDR3 totals 16 residues. The junction had 11 bases not matched to a gene; V was cut back by 2 bases and J by 4 bases. CDR3 region: CASSLNAGTRAYEQYF. The CDR3 DNA reads as TGCGCCAGCAGCTTAAACGCCGGGACTAGGGCGTACGAGCAGTACTTC.

This rearrangement joins TRBV19 to TRBJ1-6; D is unclear. CDR3 length equals 15 residues. Germline CDR1 is LNHDA and CDR2 is SQIVND (reference sequence). V dropped 3 bases and J dropped 4 bases, with 10 bases sitting between them. CDR3 sequence (DNA): TGTGCCAGTAGTATCGGGTCATATTATAATTCACCCCTCCACTTT. It specifies CASSIGSYYNSPLHF.

This chain connects TRBV29-1 to TRBJ1-1; perhaps TRBD1 as D (6 bases). The V gene's germline CDR1 is SQVTM and CDR2 ANQGSEA. V was cut by 5 bases and J by 5 bases, with 24 bases left in between. The CDR3 is 16 amino acids. The CDR3 nucleotides read TGCAGCGTTCGGTTTAAGCGGGGGCGAGAGAGGACTGAAGCTTTCTTT. Its protein is CSVRFKRGRERTEAFF.

V usage is TRBV5-4 and J usage is TRBJ1-4; 12 bases line up with TRBD1. CDR3 length: 17 amino acids. Germline trimming cut 3 bases from V and 8 bases from J; bases unmatched to any gene: 11. From germline, CDR1 is SGHNT and CDR2 YYREEE (reference sequence). CDR3 region: CASSSLGQGADGEKLFF. The CDR3 DNA is TGTGCCAGCAGCTCATTGGGACAGGGGGCAGATGGGGAAAAACTGTTTTTT.

This chain uses TRBV30 with TRBJ1-4, with 9 bases matching TRBD1. This CDR3 has 12 amino acids. CDR1 is GTSNPN, CDR2 SVGIG, per germline (reference sequence). V dropped 8 bases and J dropped 6; count of bases not matched to a gene: 4. CDR3: CARGQGDEKLFF. In nucleotides, the CDR3 is TGTGCCCGGGGACAGGGAGATGAAAAACTGTTTTTT.

The rearrangement links TRBV2 to TRBJ2-7; D is tentatively TRBD1 or TRBD2 (7 bases each). V was trimmed by 4 bases and J by 3 bases, leaving 16 bases between them. Germline values: CDR1 SNHLY, CDR2 FYNNEI. The CDR3 is 15 amino acids. The CDR3 here is CASSVGRGGIYEQYF. The CDR3 nucleotides are TGTGCCAGCAGTGTTGGCAGGGGGGGAATCTACGAGCAGTACTTC. Using reference TRBV2 and TRBJ2-7 for the parts outside the CDR3, the full variable domain is EPEVTQTPSHQVTQMGQEVILRCVPISNHLYFYWYRQILGQKVEFLVSFYNNEISEKSEIFDDQFSVERPDGSNFTLKIRSTKLEDSAMYFCASSVGRGGIYEQYFGPGTRLTVT.

The chain uses TRBV30 and TRBJ1-1, with D unresolved. The CDR3 has 11 amino acids. Trimming removed 2 bases at V and 6 bases at J, with 7 bases between. The germline V gene encodes CDR1 GTSNPN and CDR2 SVGIG (reference sequence). CDR3 sequence (DNA): TGTGCCTGGAGTTCTGCCGCTGAAGCTTTCTTT. It is translated as CAWSSAAEAFF.

This clone was recorded a few times. The chain links TRBV7-9 to TRBJ1-4; D might be TRBD1 (5 bases). The CDR3 runs to 14 residues. Trimming pared 5 bases from V and 5 bases from J, leaving 12 bases between. Per germline, CDR1 SEHNR and CDR2 FQNEAQ (reference sequence). This CDR3 reads CASSTRGQNEKLFF. The CDR3 DNA reads TGTGCCAGCAGCACCCGGGGCCAGAATGAAAAACTGTTTTTT. The full variable domain, completed using reference TRBV7-9 and TRBJ1-4, is DTGVSQNPRHKITKRGQNVTFRCDPISEHNRLYWYRQTLGQGPEFLTYFQNEAQLEKSRLLSDRFSAERPKGSFSTLEIQRTEQGDSAMYLCASSTRGQNEKLFFGSGTQLSVL.

This chain links TRBV23-1 with TRBJ2-4, with 13 bases aligning to TRBD2. TRBV23-1 is noted as an ORF with a role that remains uncertain. V trimming: 2 bases; J trimming: 0 bases; junction bases outside the gene matches: 13. The CDR3 is 21 amino acids. CDR3 coding DNA: TGCGCCAGCAGTCAACCATGCGGACTAGCGGGGGAAATAATAGCCAAAAACATTCAGTACTTC. As protein: CASSQPCGLAGEIIAKNIQYF.

CDR3 amino acids: CASSARQGPGGYTF. CDR3 coding DNA: TGTGCCAGCAGTGCCCGACAGGGGCCGGGAGGCTACACCTTC. The gene calls are TRBV27 and TRBJ1-2, with 8 bases that match TRBD1. V was clipped by 5 bases and J by 8 bases; unmatched bases: 10. The germline V gene has CDR1 MNHEY and CDR2 SMNVEV (reference sequence). The CDR3 contains 14 residues.